This T cell receptor (beta chain) was captured in a study of CD8+ T cells in alopecia areata. Extracted from the samples, RNA was reverse transcribed into cDNA to serve as the sequencing template. Measured with immunoSEQ multiplex PCR; TCRdb has only the in-frame clones, and not every one. The sample contains around 100,000 clones, approximately 58% of which appear only once. Study conclusions and caveats: Sequencing of scalp tissue also captures the resident alphabeta T cells of normal skin. Normal scalp had lower clonality than lesional scalp, with alopecia totalis/universalis lesions showing this most strongly.

On this clone: Its antigen is currently unknown.

Per germline, CDR1 MNHEY and CDR2 SVGAGI. This CDR3 comprises 14 residues. V shed 0 bases and J 4 bases; nucleotides not matched to a gene: 2. The source material was CD4+ T cells sorted from blood. This chain joins TRBV6-5 and TRBJ2-5, with 7 bases identical to TRBD2. The source is a human donor in good health. CDR3 in amino acids: CASSYSGRGETQYF. CDR3 in DNA: TGTGCCAGCAGTTACTCGGGGAGGGGAGAGACCCAGTACTTC.